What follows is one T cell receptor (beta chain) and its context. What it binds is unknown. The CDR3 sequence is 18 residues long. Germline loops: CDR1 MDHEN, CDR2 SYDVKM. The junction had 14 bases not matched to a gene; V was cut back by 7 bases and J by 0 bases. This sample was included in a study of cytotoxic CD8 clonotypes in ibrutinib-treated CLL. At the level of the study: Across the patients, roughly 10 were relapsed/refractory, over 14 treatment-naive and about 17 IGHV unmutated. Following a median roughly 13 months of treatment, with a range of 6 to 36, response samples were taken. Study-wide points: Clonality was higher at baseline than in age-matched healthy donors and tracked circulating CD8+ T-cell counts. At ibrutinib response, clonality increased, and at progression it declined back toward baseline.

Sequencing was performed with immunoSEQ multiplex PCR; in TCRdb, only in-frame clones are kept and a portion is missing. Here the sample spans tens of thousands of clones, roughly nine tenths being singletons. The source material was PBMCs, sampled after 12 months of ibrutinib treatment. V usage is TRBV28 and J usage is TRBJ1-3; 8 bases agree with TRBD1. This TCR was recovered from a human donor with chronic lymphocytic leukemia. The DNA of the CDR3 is TGTGCCAGCACCATCGCAGGGACAGGAATATTCTCTGGAAACACCATATATTTT. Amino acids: CASTIAGTGIFSGNTIYF.